The clone carrying this TCR beta chain has only a few counts. Deletions cut 6 bases from V and 10 bases from J, with 21 bases between. CDR3 length: 15 amino acids. Germline values: CDR1 SNHLY, CDR2 FYNNEI. This entry comes from a study of T-cell memory formation after mild COVID-19. Whole-study context: TCR clustering was largely donor specific.

TCRdb reanalysed the 5' RACE reads using MiXCR and keeps one entry per CDR3 protein. The data show approximately 580,000 distinct CDR3 sequences, roughly 20% seen once. Sequenced sample: PBMCs or a T cell subset sorted from them (not recorded which). The sequence derives from an adult woman who had mild COVID-19 (a few samples of this study predate the infection). Cell type and time point are not known. The chain couples TRBV2 to TRBJ2-2; tentative D call: TRBD2 (7 bases). The CDR3 nucleotides read TGTGCCAGCAGCTTGATTGACGGGGGGCCCAAGGAGCTGTTTTTT. This translates into CASSLIDGGPKELFF.